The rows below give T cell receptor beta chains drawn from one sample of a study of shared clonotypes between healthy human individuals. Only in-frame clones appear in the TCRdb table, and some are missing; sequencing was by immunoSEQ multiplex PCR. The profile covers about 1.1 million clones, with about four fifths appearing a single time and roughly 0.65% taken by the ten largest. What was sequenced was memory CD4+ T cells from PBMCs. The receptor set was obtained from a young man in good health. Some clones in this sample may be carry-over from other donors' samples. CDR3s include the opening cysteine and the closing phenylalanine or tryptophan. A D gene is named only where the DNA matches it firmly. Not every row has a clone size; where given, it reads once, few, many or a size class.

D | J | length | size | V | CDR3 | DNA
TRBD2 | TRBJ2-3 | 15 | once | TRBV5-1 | CATGLAGVSTDTQYF | TGCGCCACTGGACTAGCGGGAGTCTCCACAGATACGCAGTATTTT
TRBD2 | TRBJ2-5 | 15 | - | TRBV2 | CASSPTGTTWFSQYF | TGTGCCAGCAGCCCCACCGGGACTACTTGGTTCTCCCAGTACTTC
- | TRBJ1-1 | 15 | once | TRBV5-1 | CASSSGFGENTEAFF | TGCGCCAGCAGCTCGGGTTTTGGGGAGAACACTGAAGCTTTCTTT
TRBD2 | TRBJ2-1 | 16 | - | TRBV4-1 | CASSQGTSGAHGEQFF | TGCGCCAGCAGCCAAGGTACTAGCGGGGCACACGGCGAGCAGTTCTTC
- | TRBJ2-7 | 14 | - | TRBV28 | CASSGTTSIYEQYF | TGTGCCAGCAGTGGGACGACCTCAATCTACGAGCAGTACTTC
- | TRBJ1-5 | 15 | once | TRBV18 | CASSPPGTGNQPQHF | TGTGCCAGCTCACCACCCGGGACGGGCAATCAGCCCCAGCATTTT
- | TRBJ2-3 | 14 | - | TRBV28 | CASTSTTMVDTQYF | TGTGCCAGCACGAGCACAACGATGGTCGATACGCAGTATTTT
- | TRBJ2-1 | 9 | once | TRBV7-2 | CASSLEQFF | TGTGCCAGCAGCTTAGAGCAGTTCTTC
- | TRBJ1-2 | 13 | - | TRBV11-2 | CASSLGRRYGYTF | TGTGCCAGCAGCTTAGGACGGCGCTATGGCTACACCTTC
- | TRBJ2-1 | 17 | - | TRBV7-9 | CASSPGWGTGSYNEQFF | TGTGCCAGCAGCCCCGGGTGGGGGACGGGGTCTTACAATGAGCAGTTCTTC
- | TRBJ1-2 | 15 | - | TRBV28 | CASIPPPGEGYGYTF | TGTGCCAGCATCCCACCCCCGGGGGAGGGCTATGGCTACACCTTC
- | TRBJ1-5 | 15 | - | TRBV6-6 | CASKPGAGAVQPQHF | TGTGCCAGCAAACCCGGGGCGGGGGCAGTTCAGCCCCAGCATTTT
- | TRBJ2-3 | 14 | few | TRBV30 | CAWGERLSTDTQYF | TGTGCCTGGGGCGAGCGTCTAAGCACAGATACGCAGTATTTT
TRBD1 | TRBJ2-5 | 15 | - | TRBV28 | CASSSKTGGLETQYF | TGTGCCAGCAGTTCCAAGACAGGGGGCTTGGAGACCCAGTACTTC
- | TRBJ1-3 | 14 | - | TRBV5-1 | CASSSGSSGNTIYF | TGCGCCAGCAGCTCCGGTTCGTCTGGAAACACCATATATTTT
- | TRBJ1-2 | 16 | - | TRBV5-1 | CASSLNKDTALYGYTF | TGCGCCAGCAGCTTAAATAAAGATACAGCGCTTTATGGCTACACCTTC
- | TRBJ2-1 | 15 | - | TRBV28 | CASSPPGVRYNEQFF | TGTGCCAGCAGTCCCCCTGGGGTACGCTACAATGAGCAGTTCTTC
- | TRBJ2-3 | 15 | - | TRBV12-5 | CASSRGHEWTDTQYF | TGTGCTAGTAGTCGGGGGCATGAGTGGACAGATACGCAGTATTTT
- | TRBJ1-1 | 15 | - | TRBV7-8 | CASSSRQFGSTEAFF | TGTGCCAGCAGCTCGCGACAGTTCGGGAGCACTGAAGCTTTCTTT
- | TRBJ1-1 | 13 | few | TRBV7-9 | CASSQWDVAEAFF | TGTGCCAGCAGCCAATGGGACGTAGCTGAAGCTTTCTTT
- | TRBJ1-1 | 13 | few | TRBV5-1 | CASSSFRETEAFF | TGCGCCAGCAGCTCGTTCAGGGAGACTGAAGCTTTCTTT
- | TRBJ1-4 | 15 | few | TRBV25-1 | CASSEPAGREEKLFF | TGTGCCAGCAGTGAGCCCGCAGGACGGGAAGAAAAACTGTTTTTT
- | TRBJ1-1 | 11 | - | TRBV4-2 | CASSLNTEAFF | TGTGCCAGCAGCCTAAACACTGAAGCTTTCTTT
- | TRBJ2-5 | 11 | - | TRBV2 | CASRALETQYF | TGTGCCAGCAGGGCTCTAGAGACCCAGTACTTC
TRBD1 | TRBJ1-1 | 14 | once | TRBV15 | CATSRYRGNTEAFF | TGTGCCACCAGCAGATACAGGGGGAACACTGAAGCTTTCTTT
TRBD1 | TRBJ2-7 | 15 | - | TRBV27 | CASSSHRTGRSEQYF | TGTGCCAGCAGTTCCCATCGGACAGGGAGAAGCGAGCAGTACTTC
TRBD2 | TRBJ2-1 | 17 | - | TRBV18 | CASSLSSGRLSYNEQFF | TGTGCCAGCTCACTTTCTAGCGGGAGACTCTCCTACAATGAGCAGTTCTTC
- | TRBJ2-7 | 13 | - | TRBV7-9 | CASSPAEVWEQYF | TGTGCCAGCAGCCCGGCGGAGGTTTGGGAGCAGTACTTC
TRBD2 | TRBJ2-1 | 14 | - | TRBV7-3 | CASSLSGEVAVQFF | TGTGCCAGCAGCTTGAGCGGGGAGGTGGCGGTCCAGTTCTTC
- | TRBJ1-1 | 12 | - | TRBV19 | CASSGPAMWAFF | TGTGCCAGTAGTGGGCCCGCGATGTGGGCTTTCTTT
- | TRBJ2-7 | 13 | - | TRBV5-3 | CARSLGPRDEQYF | TGTGCCAGAAGCTTGGGTCCACGGGACGAGCAGTACTTC
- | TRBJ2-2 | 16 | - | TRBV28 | CASSLVVGSGTGELFF | TGTGCCAGCAGTTTAGTGGTCGGGAGTGGCACCGGGGAGCTGTTTTTT
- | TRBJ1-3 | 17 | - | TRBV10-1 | CASSSPAQGPTGNTIYF | TGCGCCAGCAGTTCCCCGGCGCAGGGACCGACTGGAAACACCATATATTTT
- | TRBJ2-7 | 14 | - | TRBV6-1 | CASSEVGGSYEQYF | TGTGCCAGCAGTGAGGTGGGCGGTAGTTACGAGCAGTACTTC
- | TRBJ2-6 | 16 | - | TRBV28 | CASSLLLGFGANVLTF | TGTGCCAGCAGTCTCCTCCTGGGATTTGGGGCCAACGTCCTGACTTTC
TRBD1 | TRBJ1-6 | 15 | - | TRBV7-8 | CASSPRGGENSPLHF | TGTGCCAGCAGCCCCCGAGGGGGCGAAAATTCACCCCTCCACTTT
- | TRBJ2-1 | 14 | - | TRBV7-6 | CASSRDPTYNEQFF | TGTGCCAGCAGCCGGGACCCGACTTACAATGAGCAGTTCTTC
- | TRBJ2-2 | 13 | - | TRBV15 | CATSRNQAGELFF | TGTGCCACCAGCAGAAACCAAGCCGGGGAGCTGTTTTTT
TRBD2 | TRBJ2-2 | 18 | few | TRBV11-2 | CASSLDLPGRARTGELFF | TGTGCCAGCAGCTTAGATCTCCCGGGGAGGGCCCGGACCGGGGAGCTGTTTTTT
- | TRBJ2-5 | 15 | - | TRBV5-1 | CASSSPGAGSATQYF | TGCGCCAGCAGCTCCCCCGGGGCAGGATCGGCGACCCAGTACTTC
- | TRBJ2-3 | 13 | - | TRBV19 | CASSNGDTDTQYF | TGTGCCAGTAGTAACGGGGACACAGATACGCAGTATTTT
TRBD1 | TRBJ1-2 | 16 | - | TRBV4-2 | CASSYRDRRPNYGYTF | TGTGCCAGCAGCTACCGGGACAGGCGCCCTAACTATGGCTACACCTTC
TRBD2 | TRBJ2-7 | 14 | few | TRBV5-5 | CASSLGLADYEQYF | TGTGCCAGCAGCTTGGGGCTAGCGGACTACGAGCAGTACTTC
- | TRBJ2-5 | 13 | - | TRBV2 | CASSDREKETQYF | TGTGCCAGCAGTGACAGGGAAAAAGAGACCCAGTACTTC
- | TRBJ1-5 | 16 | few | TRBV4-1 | CASSQTWGPNNQPQHF | TGCGCCAGCAGCCAGACCTGGGGGCCAAACAATCAGCCCCAGCATTTT
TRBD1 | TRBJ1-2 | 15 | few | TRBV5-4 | CASSLRQGGTAGYTF | TGTGCCAGCAGCCTGAGACAGGGCGGCACGGCTGGCTACACCTTC
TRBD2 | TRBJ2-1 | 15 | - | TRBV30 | CAWSGFLAGGGEQFF | TGTGCCTGGAGTGGCTTTCTAGCGGGAGGGGGGGAGCAGTTCTTC
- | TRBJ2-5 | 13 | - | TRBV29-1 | CSVGPGPPEAQYF | TGCAGCGTTGGACCGGGACCACCGGAGGCCCAGTACTTC
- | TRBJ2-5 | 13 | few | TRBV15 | CATSHTGTGEQYF | TGTGCCACCAGCCACACAGGGACCGGGGAGCAGTACTTC
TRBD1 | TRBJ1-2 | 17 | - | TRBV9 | CASSEGMGQGANYGYTF | TGTGCCAGCAGCGAAGGGATGGGACAGGGAGCTAACTATGGCTACACCTTC
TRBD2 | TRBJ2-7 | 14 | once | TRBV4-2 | CASTMGGGNPEQYF | TGTGCCAGCACCATGGGCGGGGGGAACCCCGAGCAGTACTTC
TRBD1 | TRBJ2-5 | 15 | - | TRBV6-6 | CASSYHGQAQETQYF | TGTGCCAGCAGTTACCACGGACAGGCCCAAGAGACCCAGTACTTC
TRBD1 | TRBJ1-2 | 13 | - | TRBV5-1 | CASTPGTGMGYTF | TGCGCCAGCACCCCCGGGACAGGGATGGGCTACACCTTC
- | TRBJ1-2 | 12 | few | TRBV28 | CASRRQWGGYTF | TGTGCCAGCAGGAGGCAGTGGGGTGGCTACACCTTC
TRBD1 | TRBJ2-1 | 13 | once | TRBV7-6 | CASSENRGNEQFF | TGTGCCAGCAGCGAAAACAGGGGGAATGAGCAGTTCTTC